The rows below give T cell receptor beta chains drawn from one sample of a study of blood T cells in healthy people across ages. A single record per CDR3 protein comes from TCRdb applying MiXCR to the 5' RACE reads. Of 1 million or so distinct CDR3 sequences detected, under 55% appear once; the ten largest clones hold approximately 19%. What was sequenced was blood. These receptors all stem from a woman aged 60-75 years in good health. Each CDR3 is given with its conserved first and last residue. The D gene is left open where the match is weak. The size entry is marked missing in some rows and otherwise reads once, few, many or a size class.

d_call j_call clone_size v_call cdr3_nt cdr3_aa
. TRBJ1-4 many TRBV5-6 TGTGCCAGCAGCTTAGGAGGGGAAAAACTGTTTTTT CASSLGGEKLFF
. TRBJ2-7 . TRBV7-6 TGTGCCAGCAGCCCCCGCGCCCGCTCCTACGAGCAGTACTTC CASSPRARSYEQYF
TRBD2 TRBJ2-1 . TRBV29-1 TGCAGCGTTGAAGGGGGAGGGAACAATGAGCAGTTCTTC CSVEGGGNNEQFF
TRBD1 TRBJ2-7 few TRBV25-1 TGTGCCAGCAGTGAATTTGGGGGACAGGGTATCTACGAGCAGTACTTC CASSEFGGQGIYEQYF
. TRBJ1-2 . TRBV27 TGTGCCAGCAGCCAAAGAAGGCAGACAGGTTATGGGATAGTCTATGGCTACACCTTC CASSQRRQTGYGIVYGYTF
. TRBJ2-7 . TRBV24-1 TGTGCCACCAGTGATTTCAGCCCTTTTGAGTGGACAGCCTACGAGCAGTACTTC CATSDFSPFEWTAYEQYF
TRBD2 TRBJ2-1 few TRBV9 TGTGCCAGCAGCCTGAGCGGGGGGCATCGGGAGCAGTTCTTC CASSLSGGHREQFF
. TRBJ2-7 many TRBV12-3/TRBV12-4 TGTGCCAGCAGTTTTAGGGCGGCGTACGAGCAGTACTTC CASSFRAAYEQYF
TRBD2 TRBJ2-1 . TRBV2 TGTGCCAGCCTGCCGACTAGCGGGAGGGCCGGGAATGAGCAGTTCTTC CASLPTSGRAGNEQFF
. TRBJ1-6 . TRBV5-8 TGTGCCAGCAGCACCGGAGCCCCCCGCAATAATTCACCCCTCCACTTT CASSTGAPRNNSPLHF
TRBD1 TRBJ1-1 few TRBV27 TGTGCCAGCAGTTCCGGGACAGGCCGTAGCCCTTTGAACACTGAAGCTTTCTTT CASSSGTGRSPLNTEAFF
. TRBJ2-7 few TRBV27 TGTGCCAGCAGTCTGTCCGACTCGAGCTCCTACGAGCAGTACTTC CASSLSDSSSYEQYF
TRBD1 TRBJ2-7 . TRBV10-3 TGTGCCATCAGTGACCGGGGCAGGGGGCTTTGCGAGCAGTACTTC CAISDRGRGLCEQYF
. TRBJ1-2 few TRBV14 TGTGCCAGCAGCCAAACGCAGGGATCCTATGGCTACACCTTC CASSQTQGSYGYTF
. TRBJ2-7 . TRBV7-9 TGTGCCAGCAGCCTCGAGGAGAGCGACGAGCAGTACTTC CASSLEESDEQYF
. TRBJ2-1 . TRBV7-9 TGTGCCAGCAGCTCCGACAAAGTGAGGGTATCTTGGGAGCAGTTCTTC CASSSDKVRVSWEQFF
. TRBJ2-7 once TRBV3-1 TGTGCCAGCAGCCAAGTAGGGGCCGCATCCTACGAGCAGTACTTC CASSQVGAASYEQYF